A single sample gave rise to the 11 T cell receptor beta chains below, sequenced in a study of beta chain features in type 1 diabetes (dated by TCRdb to the late 2010s). The research as a whole found: Type 1 diabetes patients showed a moderate but significant shortening of TCRB CDR3 length in all four CD4+ subsets.

The library was produced with the immunoSEQ multiplex PCR assay. All of the isolated RNA was reverse transcribed with the High Capacity cDNA Reverse Transcription Kit, so expressed TCRB transcripts were sequenced. As stored in TCRdb, this immuneACCESS dataset retains in-frame rearrangements with V and J assigned. A fraction of the clones does not appear; measured against another copy, unresolved V genes explain less than half of the discrepancy, and the remainder lacks a known reason. Here the sample has about 640,000 clones; approximately 13% occur a single time. In total, the top ten clones hold around 0.12% of the sample. These TCRs' antigens remain unknown. The sample consisted of naive CD4+ T cells from blood. Explained via the paper, the cell subset or site label denotes: true naive CD4+ T cells. These TCRs come from a man aged 25 to 45 with type 1 diabetes.

This chain uses TRBV27 with TRBJ1-5, with 8 nucleotides matching TRBD1. Trimming removed 3 bases from V and 2 bases from J; junction bases left unmatched: 6. The CDR3 spans 16 residues. CDR1 is MNHEY and CDR2 is SMNVEV in the germline V gene (reference sequence). CDR3 DNA sequence: TGTGCCAGCAGTTTGCTTACAGGGGGAGGCAATCAGCCCCAGCATTTT. Amino acid sequence: CASSLLTGGGNQPQHF.

The rearrangement joins TRBV7-9 to TRBJ2-5; TRBD1 aligns across 7 bases. The J segment lost 5 bases and the V segment lost 5 bases, leaving 11 bases of the junction unmatched. CDR3 size: 15 residues. Germline CDR1 and CDR2: SEHNR and FQNEAQ (reference sequence). The CDR3: CASSPTGANGETQYF. The CDR3 DNA follows: TGTGCCAGCAGCCCCACAGGGGCAAACGGGGAGACCCAGTACTTC.

The rearrangement uses TRBV9 and TRBJ2-3, with D possibly being TRBD1 (5 bases). The V end lost 2 bases, the J end lost 4 bases, and 8 bases lay between the germline ends. Germline lookup yields CDR1 SGDLS and CDR2 YYNGEE. The CDR3 has 13 amino acids. CDR3 loop: CASSVQGADTQYF. Written as DNA, the CDR3 is TGTGCCAGCAGCGTCCAGGGTGCAGATACGCAGTATTTT. Supplemented by reference TRBV9 and TRBJ2-3, the full variable domain reads DSGVTQTPKHLITATGQRVTLRCSPRSGDLSVYWYQQSLDQGLQFLIQYYNGEERAKGNILERFSAQQFPDLHSELNLSSLELGDSALYFCASSVQGADTQYFGPGTRLTVL.

This clone has more than one count but fewer than ten. This chain connects TRBV7-2 to TRBJ2-5, with 11 bases matching TRBD2. This CDR3 contains 15 residues. Germline trimming cut 5 bases from V and 5 bases from J; bases unmatched to any gene: 7. Germline lookup yields CDR1 SGHTA and CDR2 FQGNSA. CDR3 nucleotide sequence: TGTGCCAGCAGCCCGAATAGCGGGGGGGGTGAGACCCAGTACTTC. As protein: CASSPNSGGGETQYF.

This clone occurred many times. CDR3 coding DNA: TGTGCCAGCAGCGAAGCCAGCTATCGGAATGAGCAGTTCTTC. Protein product: CASSEASYRNEQFF. The rearrangement joins TRBV14 to TRBJ2-1; D not resolved. CDR3 size: 14 residues. V was clipped by 5 bases and J by 7 bases, with 15 bases between them. In germline, CDR1 is SGHDN, CDR2 FVKESK. The full variable domain, its missing parts supplied by reference TRBV14 and TRBJ2-1, is EAGVTQFPSHSVIEKGQTVTLRCDPISGHDNLYWYRRVMGKEIKFLLHFVKESKQDESGMPNNRFLAERTGGTYSTLKVQPAELEDSGVYFCASSEASYRNEQFFGPGTRLTVL.

This chain connects TRBV29-1 to TRBJ2-7, with unresolved D. The ends were cut back, 3 bases at V and 1 base at J, with 7 bases in the middle. Germline V gene data show CDR1 as SQVTM and CDR2 as ANQGSEA. This CDR3 has 12 residues. The CDR3: CSVEVTSYEQYF. In nucleotides, the CDR3 is TGCAGCGTTGAGGTCACTTCCTACGAGCAGTACTTC.

There are a few counts of this clone. DNA for the CDR3: TGCGCCAGCAGCTTACAGGGGGCGGGTGAAGCTTTCTTT. It yields the protein CASSLQGAGEAFF. This chain joins TRBV5-1 and TRBJ1-1; TRBD1 agrees at 9 bases. Germline CDR1 is SGHRS and CDR2 is YFSETQ. The CDR3 totals 13 residues. Trimming removed 2 bases from V and 7 bases from J; junction bases left unmatched: 3.

The table lists this clone with a few counts. V usage is TRBV30 and J usage is TRBJ1-2; a possible D gene is TRBD1 (6 bases). Looked up from germline, CDR1 is GTSNPN and CDR2 is SVGIG (reference sequence). The CDR3 length is 12 residues. V lost 2 bases, J lost 8 bases, and 12 bases lay in between. The CDR3 region has the DNA TGTGCCTGGAGTAGGACAGTCCGGGGCTACACCTTC. This gives the protein CAWSRTVRGYTF.

The genes are TRBV7-3 and TRBJ1-2; D is perhaps TRBD1 (5 bases). The CDR3 contains 15 residues. Germline values: CDR1 SGHTA, CDR2 FQGTGA. V was shortened by 5 bases and J by 4 bases, with 17 bases between the two germline ends. CDR3 sequence (DNA): TGTGCCAGCAGCCCTACGGGACTCGACGGCTATGGCTACACCTTC. This codes for CASSPTGLDGYGYTF. Combining the CDR3 with reference TRBV7-3 and TRBJ1-2 gives the whole variable domain GAGVSQTPSNKVTEKGKYVELRCDPISGHTALYWYRQSLGQGPEFLIYFQGTGAADDSGLPNDRFFAVRPEGSVSTLKIQRTERGDSAVYLCASSPTGLDGYGYTFGSGTRLTVV.

The rearrangement joins TRBV7-2 to TRBJ2-1, with 11 bases fitting TRBD2. The ends lost 7 bases at V and 2 bases at J; junction bases unmatched: 10. The CDR3 totals 17 residues. Germline CDR1 and CDR2: SGHTA and FQGNSA. The CDR3, as DNA: TGTGCCAGCATCAAACTAGCGGGGGAGGGAGCCTACAATGAGCAGTTCTTC. This codes for CASIKLAGEGAYNEQFF.

This clone was seen only a few times. The chain couples TRBV6-5 to TRBJ2-7; possible D gene TRBD1, 6 bases. From germline, CDR1 is MNHEY and CDR2 SVGAGI. Trimming took 0 bases from V and 2 from J, leaving 11 bases between them. The CDR3 length is 15 residues. DNA for the CDR3: TGTGCCAGCAGTTACTCGACCTGGGACACCTACGAGCAGTACTTC. As protein: CASSYSTWDTYEQYF.